Below, 5 T cell receptor beta chains from the same sample are listed, as sequenced in a study of Ad26.COV2.S vaccination and SARS-CoV-2 variants. Treatment reported: roughly 19 received Ad26.COV2.S at low or high dose, single or two shots; 5 received placebo; per-sample allocation not given. Material that was analyzed had been drawn on day 63 after the first vaccine or placebo injection. Data came from immunoSEQ multiplex PCR; TCRdb stores just in-frame clones and leaves some out. Seen here are a few hundred thousand clones, 90% observed once, and the top ten hold 12%. This specimen was peripheral blood, taken in a trial of Ad26.COV2.S vaccine versus placebo. These receptors originate from a person aged 18 to 65 who received the Ad26.COV2.S COVID-19 vaccine or a placebo.

The gene calls are TRBV6-2 or TRBV6-3 and TRBJ2-1, with D unresolved. The CDR3 totals 11 residues. V was shortened by 2 bases and J by 12 bases, with 8 bases between the two germline ends. CDR1 and CDR2 from the germline V gene are MNHEY and SVGEGT. CDR3 amino acids: CASSYGVGQFF. The CDR3 DNA is TGTGCCAGCAGTTACGGTGTAGGGCAGTTCTTC.

The gene calls are TRBV10-3 and TRBJ1-4; 7 bases are a match to TRBD1. The CDR3 covers 13 residues. Germline CDR1 and CDR2: ENHRY and SYGVKD. The V and J ends lost 6 bases and 3 bases, in that order; junction bases with no gene match: 1. The CDR3 sequence is CAIRGQSNEKLFF. The DNA of the CDR3 is TGTGCCATCAGGGGACAGTCTAATGAAAAACTGTTTTTT.

This chain connects TRBV4-3 to TRBJ1-2; no reliable D call. The length of the CDR3 is 13 residues. The V end was cut by 0 bases, the J end by 8 bases, with 10 bases between. Germline loops: CDR1 LGHNA, CDR2 YSLEER. The CDR3 DNA reads TGCGCCAGCAGCCAAGAAGGGTCTTACGGCTACACCTTC. This sequence encodes CASSQEGSYGYTF.

This chain links TRBV3-1 (or the pseudogene TRBV3-2) with TRBJ2-3; a weak D match, TRBD2 (5 bases). Per germline, CDR1 LGHDT and CDR2 YNNKEL (reference sequence). The CDR3 runs to 17 residues. Trimming cost V 0 bases and J 1 base, with 14 bases left between them. The CDR3 loop reads CASSQEVGGFCTDTQYF. CDR3 bases: TGTGCCAGCAGCCAAGAAGTGGGCGGGTTCTGCACAGATACGCAGTATTTT.

The chain employs TRBV9 and TRBJ2-3, with 7 bases aligning to TRBD2. V was pared by 4 bases and J by 10 bases, with 6 bases of the junction left unmatched. This CDR3 has 12 residues. CDR1 is SGDLS, CDR2 YYNGEE, per germline. This CDR3 reads CASSPLGRAQYF. For the CDR3, the DNA is TGTGCCAGCAGCCCCTTGGGGAGGGCGCAGTATTTT.